A single T cell receptor beta chain is shown here with its context. What antigen it recognizes has not been identified. Base qualities were left out, and no much larger clone turns up one base away. The time point label of this sample denotes: pre-treatment sample, taken before nivolumab and TIL therapy. The baseline tumor samples were excised metastases, mostly pleural nodules or supraclavicular lymph nodes, taken from the same resection that was used to grow TIL. Tumors were harvested before any PD-1/PD-L1 blockade; patients then received nivolumab, and those progressing received lymphodepletion, expanded TIL infusion and IL-2. Adults with stage 4 NSCLC were enrolled in a dual-center phase I trial from late 2017 to January 2020. Samples came from a single-arm, open-label phase I trial of tumor-infiltrating lymphocyte therapy with nivolumab in advanced non-small cell lung cancer. Portions of each resected tumor were snap-frozen in liquid nitrogen and stored at -80 °C. Tumor regions of interest were chosen on H&E sections by laser-capture macrodissection, pulverized into around 16 mg aliquots, and extracted with Qiagen Allprep kits.

This record comes from a study of TIL therapy for anti-PD-1-resistant metastatic lung cancer (dated by TCRdb to 2020 to 2023). Background on the whole study: Enrolled patients had a median age of around 51 years (range roughly 38-75) and a median tumor PD-L1 proportion score of less than 7.5%. The cohort was composed predominantly of lung adenocarcinoma, with several EGFR-mutant and two ALK-rearranged tumors included, and half of patients were identified as current or former smokers. Across the cohort, whole-exome sequencing showed a median non-synonymous tumor mutation burden of roughly 1.5 mutations per megabase. Tumor and peripheral blood T cell receptor beta sequencing was used to track clonotypes across tumor, expanded TIL product and serial blood samples. Study-wide findings and limitations: Clonal turnover during TIL culture was high, and many clones enriched in the product were not detected in the baseline tumor, suggesting clonal contraction instead of faithful expansion. Compared with baseline intratumoral T cells, expanded TIL cultures were more clonal and less diverse (median clonality approximately 6% vs 31%, p < 0.0001). The study protocol defined all tumor marker inferences as exploratory. The cohort was highly selected, including more treatment-naive, never-smoker and oncogene-addicted patients than is typical, which limits generalizability.

TCR beta CDR3 regions were amplified from genomic DNA by bias-controlled multiplex PCR with the immunoSEQ v3 hsTCRB kit. An Illumina NextSeq 500 was used to sequence the TCR libraries, reaching around 1.8 million read pairs at survey level or roughly 4.5-6 million at deep level. The source study handled its data this way. Clonality was reported by immunoSEQ Analyzer software, which also assigned V, D and J genes and filtered out non-productive sequences. Repertoires were compared by productive Simpson clonality and by the Morisita overlap index of productive TRB rearrangements between infused TIL and blood. TCRdb obtained this table from immuneACCESS and retained in-frame rearrangements with V and J assigned. These tables miss some clones; where compared with another copy, unresolved V genes account for less than half of the shortfall, and the remainder is unexplained. That table gives V, J and clone size, and the DNA gave D and trimming. This sample is represented by roughly 92,000 clones; about 71% of them were singletons. In total, the top ten clones hold 9.5% to 13% of the sample.

Taken from the germline V gene (reference sequence), the CDR1 and CDR2 loops are LNHNV and YYDKDF. Spanning cysteine to phenylalanine, the CDR3 consists of 12 amino acids. The entry retains the CDR3 DNA only, 36 bases that are in frame from base 1. V was cut back by 1 base and J by 4 bases, leaving a gap of 4 bases between them. This specimen was tumor tissue, taken at baseline. This TCR derives from a person between 25 and 80 years old with non-small cell lung cancer. The chain links TRBV15 with TRBJ2-5, with no confidently assigned D gene. The nucleotide sequence reads TGTGCCACCAGCAGAGGCGGAGAGACCCAGTACTTC. Translated, it gives CATSRGGETQYF.